The following is a TCR beta chain sequence with its context. Its cognate antigen is unknown. This likely comes from a read error, as the CDR3 has no conserved phenylalanine or tryptophan at its end. The data originate from a study of neurological immune-mediated disorders. General observations from the study: No sharing of CDR3 amino acid sequences was observed among expanded clones across subjects, suggesting private repertoires in all groups.

As for the cDNA, it was generated by 5'RACE with 10-nucleotide random UMIs. TCRdb processed the 5' RACE reads anew with MiXCR; each CDR3 protein has one entry. The top ten hold more than 9% of the sample, which has 60,000 to 90,000 distinct CDR3 sequences, around 9.6% seen once. Time point given: longitudinal time-point 1 (baseline). The source is a man under 40 in good health. Sequenced: PBMCs.

Here the CDR3 reads CASRLRPSYEQYL. The CDR3 bases are TGCGCCAGCAGACTACGACCCTCCTACGAGCAGTACCTT. The rearrangement uses TRBV5-1 and TRBJ2-7, with unresolved D. V lost 5 bases to trimming and J lost 0 bases, with 9 bases between them. CDR3 length: 13 residues. CDR1 and CDR2 (germline): SGHRS, YFSETQ.